Below are 17 T cell receptor beta chains sequenced from a single sample in a study of T cell repertoires in aging, cancer and after chemotherapy. A mixed TRB-A/B primer pool amplified rearranged TRB by multiplex touch-down PCR. TCRdb recomputed calls from the multiplex PCR reads with MiXCR, one row per CDR3 protein. The sample contains several thousand distinct CDR3 sequences, about 38% of which appear only once. Amplification of TCR beta used genomic DNA extracted from peripheral blood. The source material was blood. The receptors derive from a human donor with a blood cancer.

This clonotype was recorded once. One end of the junction varies from germline; a read error may be responsible. CDR3 sequence reads: CASSLGAGLANYEQYF. In DNA, the CDR3 is TGTGCCAGCAGCTTAGGGGCGGGGCTAGCGAATTACGAGCAGTACTTC. The chain employs TRBV5-1 and TRBJ2-7; tentatively, D is TRBD2 (6 bases). Germline lookup yields CDR1 SGHRS and CDR2 YFSETQ. The CDR3 has 16 residues.

The V and J genes are TRBV19 and TRBJ2-1; the match to TRBD2 covers 12 bases. The CDR3 runs 16 residues. Looked up from germline, CDR1 is LNHDA and CDR2 is SQIVND (reference sequence). Trimming took 5 bases from V and 0 from J; bases not matched to a gene: 2. CDR3 sequence reads: CASSVTSGSSYNEQFF. Written as DNA, the CDR3 is TGTGCCAGTAGTGTGACTAGCGGGAGCTCCTACAATGAGCAGTTCTTC.

This clonotype is categorized as medium-sized. This sequence joins TRBV12-3 or TRBV12-4 and TRBJ2-5; 7 bases map to TRBD1. Trimming took 2 bases from V and 5 from J; bases not matched to a gene: 2. The CDR3 length is 13 residues. CDR3: CASSLTGVETQYF. The CDR3 bases are TGTGCCAGCAGTTTAACAGGGGTGGAGACCCAGTACTTC.

This clonotype appeared a few times. V gene TRBV27 combines with J gene TRBJ1-1; 9 bases agree with TRBD1. In germline, CDR1 is MNHEY, CDR2 SMNVEV (reference sequence). The CDR3 has 17 amino acids. V dropped 1 base and J dropped 0; count of bases not matched to a gene: 6. CDR3 residues: CASSLYPGQGLNTEAFF. Here the CDR3 DNA reads TGTGCCAGCAGTTTATACCCGGGACAGGGTTTGAACACTGAAGCTTTCTTT.

CDR3 sequence reads: CASSLSPGTSGFDEQFF. The CDR3 nucleotides read TGCGCCAGCAGCTTGTCGCCCGGGACTAGCGGGTTCGATGAGCAGTTCTTC. J is TRBJ2-1 and V is TRBV5-1; 12 bases are shared with TRBD2. CDR1 is SGHRS, CDR2 YFSETQ, per germline. Trimming at V came to 1 base and at J to 8 bases, leaving 10 bases not matched to a gene. The CDR3 contains 17 residues.

The chain uses TRBV10-3 and TRBJ2-7; 7 bases map to TRBD1. Unmatched junction bases numbered 13, after V lost 6 bases and J lost 2 bases. CDR1 is ENHRY, CDR2 SYGVKD, per germline. This CDR3 spans 16 amino acids. The CDR3 spells CAISRQGFPNTYEQYF. The CDR3 DNA is TGTGCCATCAGCCGACAGGGATTCCCGAATACCTACGAGCAGTACTTC.

This chain links TRBV18 with TRBJ1-6; 7 bases line up with TRBD1. With V trimmed by 1 base and J by 10 bases, 7 bases remained unmatched. Germline V CDR1 and CDR2: KGHSH, LQKENI. CDR3 size: 15 residues. As DNA, the CDR3 is TGTGCCAGCTCACCACGGGCTACAGGGGACTCACCCCTCCACTTT. The encoded protein is CASSPRATGDSPLHF.

The chain joins TRBV6-5 to TRBJ2-3; D uncertain. Trimming left V 2 bases short and J 0 bases short, with 12 bases between. CDR1 and CDR2 (germline): MNHEY, SVGAGI. This CDR3 comprises 16 residues. CDR3 sequence: CASSYDLMKSTDTQYF. CDR3 DNA: TGTGCCAGCAGTTACGACTTGATGAAGAGCACAGATACGCAGTATTTT.

A note on this clonotype: Possible read error: a much larger clone is one base away. The CDR3 loop is CASSLMGQKETQYF. The CDR3 DNA reads TGTGCCAGCAGCTTAATGGGCCAGAAAGAGACCCAGTACTTC. This chain connects TRBV19 to TRBJ2-5, with D uncertain. The CDR3 extends over 14 amino acids. Between the trimmed V and J ends, which lost 9 bases and 3 bases, there was a span of 17 bases. From germline, CDR1 is LNHDA and CDR2 SQIVND (reference sequence). The complete variable domain, with remaining parts taken from reference TRBV19 and TRBJ2-5, reads DGGITQSPKYLFRKEGQNVTLSCEQNLNHDAMYWYRQDPGQGLRLIYYSQIVNDFQKGDIAEGYSVSREKKESFPLTVTSAQKNPTAFYLCASSLMGQKETQYFGPGTRLLVL.

This clonotype ranks as medium-sized (0.01 to 0.1%). The rearrangement uses TRBV29-1 and TRBJ2-7; D perhaps matches TRBD1 (5 bases). Germline V gene lookup returns CDR1 SQVTM and CDR2 ANQGSEA. Trimming removed 1 base at V and 2 bases at J, with 9 bases between. This CDR3 region has 13 residues. In nucleotides, the CDR3 is TGCAGCGTTGAAGGCCAGGGTGCCTACGAGCAGTACTTC. Translating it yields CSVEGQGAYEQYF.

This clonotype appeared a few times. This rearrangement joins TRBV6-1 to TRBJ2-2, with TRBD1 identical over 8 bases. V shed 4 bases, J shed 6 bases, and the junction held 7 bases outside the gene matches. The CDR3 loop spans 15 amino acids. Germline V gene sequence: CDR1 MNHNS, CDR2 SASEGT. CDR3 sequence reads: CASSARTGRPGELFF. DNA of the CDR3: TGTGCCAGCAGTGCTAGGACAGGGAGACCCGGGGAGCTGTTTTTT.

This clonotype appeared a few times. The chain is built from TRBV7-6 and TRBJ2-1; 16 nucleotides agree with TRBD2. Germline V gene sequence: CDR1 SGHVS, CDR2 FNYEAQ. This CDR3 spans 16 amino acids. The V gene end was trimmed by 6 bases and the J gene end by 7 bases; junction bases not matched to a gene: 6. The CDR3 is CASSPRGLAGGNEQFF. CDR3 coding DNA: TGTGCCAGCAGTCCCCGGGGACTAGCGGGAGGGAATGAGCAGTTCTTC.

This chain uses TRBV27 with TRBJ1-5; TRBD1 matches 7 bases. V shed 6 bases and J 2 bases; nucleotides not matched to a gene: 7. The CDR3 runs 15 residues. Germline CDR1 MNHEY, CDR2 SMNVEV (reference sequence). The CDR3 bases are TGTGCCAGCAGACGGGAGGGGGCTGGCAATCAGCCCCAGCATTTT. It codes for CASRREGAGNQPQHF.

The CDR3, as DNA: TGTGCCAGCAGCCGCTGGACAGGGAGAGACTATGCTGAGCAGTTCTTC. As protein: CASSRWTGRDYAEQFF. V and J are TRBV4-2 and TRBJ2-1; TRBD1 aligns across 8 bases. Trimming removed 4 bases from V and 9 bases from J; junction bases left unmatched: 14. There are 16 residues in the CDR3. CDR1 and CDR2 (germline): LGHNA, YNFKEQ.

V usage is TRBV19 and J usage is TRBJ1-5, with no clear D. The CDR3 contains 13 residues. V lost 7 bases, J lost 0 bases, and 7 bases lay in between. Germline V gene lookup returns CDR1 LNHDA and CDR2 SQIVND (reference sequence). The CDR3 region is CASTQYSNQPQHF. The CDR3 DNA sequence: TGTGCCAGTACCCAGTATAGCAATCAGCCCCAGCATTTT.

In its sample, this clonotype ranks as medium-sized. The chain is built from TRBV12-3 or TRBV12-4 and TRBJ1-5; D is unresolved. The CDR3 covers 12 residues. V was cut by 6 bases and J by 3 bases, with 6 bases left in between. The CDR3 region is CASSTDNQPQHF. The CDR3 nucleotides read TGTGCCAGCAGCACTGACAATCAGCCCCAGCATTTT.

There are a few counts of this clonotype. The rearrangement links TRBV19 to TRBJ2-7; D uncertain. The CDR3 is 14 residues long. V lost 4 bases to trimming and J lost 2 bases, with 12 bases between them. Germline CDR1 reads LNHDA; CDR2 reads SQIVND (reference sequence). CDR3 sequence (DNA): TGTGCCAGTAGTACCCGGTTCAGTACCTACGAGCAGTACTTC. Its protein is CASSTRFSTYEQYF.